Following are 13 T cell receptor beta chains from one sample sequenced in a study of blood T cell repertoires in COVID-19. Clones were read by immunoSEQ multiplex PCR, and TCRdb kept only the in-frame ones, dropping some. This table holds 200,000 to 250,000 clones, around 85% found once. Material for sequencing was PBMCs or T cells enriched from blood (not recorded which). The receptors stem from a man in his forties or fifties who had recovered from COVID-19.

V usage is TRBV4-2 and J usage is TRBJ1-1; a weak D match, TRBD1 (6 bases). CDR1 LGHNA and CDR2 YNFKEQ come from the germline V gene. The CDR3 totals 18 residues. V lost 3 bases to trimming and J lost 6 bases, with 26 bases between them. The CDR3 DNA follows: TGTGCCAGCAGCCACCTAGGGGGACCCCCAGGGAACATGCCTGAAGCTTTCTTT. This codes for CASSHLGGPPGNMPEAFF.

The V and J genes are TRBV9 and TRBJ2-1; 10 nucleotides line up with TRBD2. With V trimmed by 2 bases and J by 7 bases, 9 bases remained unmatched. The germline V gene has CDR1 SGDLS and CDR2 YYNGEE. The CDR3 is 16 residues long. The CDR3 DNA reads TGTGCCAGCAGCGTTGGGCTAAGCGGGGGGGTAAATGAGCAGTTCTTC. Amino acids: CASSVGLSGGVNEQFF.

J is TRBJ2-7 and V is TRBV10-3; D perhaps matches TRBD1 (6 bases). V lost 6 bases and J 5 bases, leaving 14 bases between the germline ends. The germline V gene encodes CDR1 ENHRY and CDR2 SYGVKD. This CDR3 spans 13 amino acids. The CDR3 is CAISQDSPNEQYF. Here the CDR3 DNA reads TGTGCCATCAGCCAGGACAGTCCTAACGAGCAGTACTTC.

This CDR3 reads CSVQILTNQPQHF. DNA for the CDR3: TGCAGCGTGCAAATCCTTACTAATCAGCCCCAGCATTTT. The V gene is TRBV29-1, the J gene TRBJ1-5; D gene unclear. V lost 6 bases to trimming and J lost 4 bases, with 13 bases between them. The CDR3 spans 13 residues. Germline CDR1 and CDR2: SQVTM and ANQGSEA.

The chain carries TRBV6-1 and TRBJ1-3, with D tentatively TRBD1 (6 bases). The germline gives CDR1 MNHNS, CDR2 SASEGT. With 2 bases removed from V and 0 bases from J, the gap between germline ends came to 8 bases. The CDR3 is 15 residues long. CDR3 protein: CASSETGNSGNTIYF. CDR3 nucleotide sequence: TGTGCCAGCAGTGAAACAGGGAACTCTGGAAACACCATATATTTT.

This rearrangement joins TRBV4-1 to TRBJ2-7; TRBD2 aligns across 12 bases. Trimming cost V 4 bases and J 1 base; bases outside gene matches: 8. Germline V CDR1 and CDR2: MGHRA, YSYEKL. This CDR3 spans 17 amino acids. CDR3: CASSPGTSGPISYEQYF. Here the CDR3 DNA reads TGCGCCAGCAGCCCCGGGACTAGCGGGCCTATTTCCTACGAGCAGTACTTC.

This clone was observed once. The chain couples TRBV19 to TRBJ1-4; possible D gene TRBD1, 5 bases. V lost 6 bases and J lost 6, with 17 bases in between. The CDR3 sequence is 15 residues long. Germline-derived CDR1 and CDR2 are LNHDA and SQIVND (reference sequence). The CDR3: CASRGLQDWDEKLFF. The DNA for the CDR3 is TGTGCCAGTAGGGGTCTACAGGATTGGGATGAAAAACTGTTTTTT.

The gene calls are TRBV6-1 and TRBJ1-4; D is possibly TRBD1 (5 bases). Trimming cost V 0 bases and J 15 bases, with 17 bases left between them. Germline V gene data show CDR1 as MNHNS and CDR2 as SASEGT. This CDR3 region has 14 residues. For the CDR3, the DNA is TGTGCCAGCAGTGAAGCCGGACCTCCCAGGGAGGTGTTTTTT. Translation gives CASSEAGPPREVFF.

The CDR3 bases are TGTGCCAGCAGTTTAGGAGGGAGGGAAGAGCAGTACTTC. The encoded protein is CASSLGGREEQYF. The V gene is TRBV27, the J gene TRBJ2-7; 7 bases line up with TRBD2. V gave up 2 bases and J gave up 7 bases; unmatched junction bases: 5. Germline V gene sequence: CDR1 MNHEY, CDR2 SMNVEV (reference sequence). The CDR3 totals 13 residues.

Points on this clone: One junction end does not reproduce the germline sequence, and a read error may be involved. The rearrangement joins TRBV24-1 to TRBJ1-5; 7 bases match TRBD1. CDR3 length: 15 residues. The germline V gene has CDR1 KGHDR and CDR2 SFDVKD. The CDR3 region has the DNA TGTGCCACCAGTGATTCGACAGGGAGCAGTCAGCCCCAGCATTTT. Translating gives CATSDSTGSSQPQHF.

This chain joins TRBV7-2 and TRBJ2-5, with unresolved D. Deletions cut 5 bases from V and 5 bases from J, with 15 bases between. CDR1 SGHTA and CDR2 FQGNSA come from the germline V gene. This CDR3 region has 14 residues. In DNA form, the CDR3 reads TGTGCCAGCAGCGACACCTCTATGGTTGAGACCCAGTACTTC. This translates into CASSDTSMVETQYF.

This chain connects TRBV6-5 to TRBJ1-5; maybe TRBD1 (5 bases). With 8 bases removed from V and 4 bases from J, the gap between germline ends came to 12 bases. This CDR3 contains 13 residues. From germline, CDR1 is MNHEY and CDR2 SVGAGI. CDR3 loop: CASWDSGNQPQHF. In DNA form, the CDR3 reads TGTGCCAGCTGGGACTCGGGAAATCAGCCCCAGCATTTT.

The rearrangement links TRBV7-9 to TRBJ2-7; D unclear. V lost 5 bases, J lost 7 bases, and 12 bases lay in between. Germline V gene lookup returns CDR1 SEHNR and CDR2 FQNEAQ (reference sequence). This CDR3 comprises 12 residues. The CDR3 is CASSPVGVEQYF. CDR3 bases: TGTGCCAGCAGCCCCGTCGGAGTTGAGCAGTACTTC.